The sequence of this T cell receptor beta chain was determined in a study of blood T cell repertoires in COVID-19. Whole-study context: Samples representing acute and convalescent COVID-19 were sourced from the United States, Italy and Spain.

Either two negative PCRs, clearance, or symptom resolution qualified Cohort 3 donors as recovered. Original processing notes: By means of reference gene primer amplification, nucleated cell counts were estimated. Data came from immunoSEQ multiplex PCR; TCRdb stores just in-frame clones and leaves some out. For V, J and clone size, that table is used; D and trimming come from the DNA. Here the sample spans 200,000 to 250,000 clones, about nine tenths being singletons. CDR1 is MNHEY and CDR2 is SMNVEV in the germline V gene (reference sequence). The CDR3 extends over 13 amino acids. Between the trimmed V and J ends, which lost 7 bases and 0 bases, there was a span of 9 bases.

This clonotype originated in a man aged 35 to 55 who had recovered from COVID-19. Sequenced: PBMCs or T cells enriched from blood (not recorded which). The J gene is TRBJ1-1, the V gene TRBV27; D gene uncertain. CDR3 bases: TGTGCCAGCAATCTGGCCATGAACACTGAAGCTTTCTTT. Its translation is CASNLAMNTEAFF.